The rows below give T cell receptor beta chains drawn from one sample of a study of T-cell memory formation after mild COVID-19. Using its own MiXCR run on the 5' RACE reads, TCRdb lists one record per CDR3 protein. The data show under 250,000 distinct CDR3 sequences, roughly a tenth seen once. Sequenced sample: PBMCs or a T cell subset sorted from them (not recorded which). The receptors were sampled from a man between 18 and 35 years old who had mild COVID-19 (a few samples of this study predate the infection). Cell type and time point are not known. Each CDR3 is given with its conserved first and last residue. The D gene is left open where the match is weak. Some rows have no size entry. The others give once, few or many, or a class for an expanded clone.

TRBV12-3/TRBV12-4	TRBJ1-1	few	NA	CASSLRPNTEAFF	TGTGCCAGCAGTTTGAGACCGAACACTGAAGCTTTCTTT
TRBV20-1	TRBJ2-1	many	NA	CSAPSGTSYNEQFF	TGCAGTGCTCCTTCGGGGACCTCTTACAATGAGCAGTTCTTC
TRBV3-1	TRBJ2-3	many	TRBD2	CASSQGVSGGAGTQYF	TGTGCCAGCAGCCAAGGGGTCAGCGGGGGGGCCGGTACGCAGTATTTT
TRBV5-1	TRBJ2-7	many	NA	CASSPRGAGASYEQYF	TGCGCCAGCAGCCCCCGCGGCGCAGGCGCCTCCTACGAGCAGTACTTC
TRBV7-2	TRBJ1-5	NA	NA	CASSPGNNQPQHF	TGTGCCAGCAGCCCGGGCAATAATCAGCCCCAGCATTTT
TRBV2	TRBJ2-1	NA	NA	CASSESGYEQFF	TGTGCCAGCAGTGAATCAGGGTATGAGCAGTTCTTC
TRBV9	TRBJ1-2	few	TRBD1	CASSVDRDLAYGYTF	TGTGCCAGCAGCGTTGACAGGGACCTCGCCTATGGCTACACCTTC
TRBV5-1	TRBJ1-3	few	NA	CASSPVFSGAGNTIYF	TGCGCCAGCAGCCCGGTCTTTTCGGGGGCTGGAAACACCATATATTTT
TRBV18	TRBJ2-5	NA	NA	CASARGSQETQYF	TGTGCCAGCGCCAGAGGTTCACAAGAGACCCAGTACTTC
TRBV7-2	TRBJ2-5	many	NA	CASSWRQEGRETQYF	TGTGCCAGCAGCTGGAGACAGGAGGGGAGGGAGACCCAGTACTTC
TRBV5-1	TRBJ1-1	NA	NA	CASSLVRSGTEAFF	TGCGCCAGCAGCTTGGTCAGGTCTGGCACTGAAGCTTTCTTT
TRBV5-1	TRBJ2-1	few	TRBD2	CASSPRAAGGPGEQFF	TGCGCCAGCAGCCCGAGGGCAGCGGGGGGGCCGGGTGAGCAGTTCTTC
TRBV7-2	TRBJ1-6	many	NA	CASSGQLDSPLHF	TGTGCCAGCAGCGGACAATTAGATTCACCCCTCCACTTT
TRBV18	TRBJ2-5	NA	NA	CASSPVDETQYF	TGTGCCAGCTCACCTGTGGATGAGACCCAGTACTTC
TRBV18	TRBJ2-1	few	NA	CASSPYSTGQVGEQFF	TGTGCCAGCTCACCATACTCCACAGGGCAGGTTGGTGAGCAGTTCTTC
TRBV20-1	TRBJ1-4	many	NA	CSATPAGGSEKLFF	TGCAGTGCTACCCCGGCGGGGGGCAGTGAAAAACTGTTTTTT
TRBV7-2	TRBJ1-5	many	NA	CASSPQTEQPQHF	TGTGCCAGCAGCCCCCAGACGGAGCAGCCCCAGCATTTT
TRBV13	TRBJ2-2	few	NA	CASKSGAGGELFF	TGTGCCAGCAAGTCAGGGGCTGGCGGGGAGCTGTTTTTT
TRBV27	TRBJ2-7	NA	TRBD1	CASSYRRDRGYEQYF	TGTGCCAGCAGTTACCGCCGGGACAGGGGTTACGAGCAGTACTTC
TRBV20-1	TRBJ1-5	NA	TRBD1	CRATGQGGQPQHF	TGCAGAGCCACCGGACAGGGAGGTCAGCCCCAGCATTTT
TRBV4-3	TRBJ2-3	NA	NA	CASSQDRRDTQYF	TGCGCCAGCAGCCAAGATCGGAGAGATACGCAGTATTTT
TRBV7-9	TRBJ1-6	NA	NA	CASSLGQPTQNSPLHF	TGTGCCAGCAGCTTAGGCCAGCCTACGCAGAATTCACCCCTCCACTTT
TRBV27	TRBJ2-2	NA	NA	CASSPLGLNTGELFF	TGTGCCAGCAGTCCCTTGGGCTTGAACACCGGGGAGCTGTTTTTT
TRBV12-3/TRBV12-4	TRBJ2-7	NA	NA	CASSYPRGEQYF	TGTGCCAGCAGCTATCCACGGGGAGAGCAGTACTTC
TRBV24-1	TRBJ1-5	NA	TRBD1	CATSDLIWTGLSNQPQHF	TGTGCCACCAGTGATTTGATCTGGACAGGACTTAGCAATCAGCCCCAGCATTTT
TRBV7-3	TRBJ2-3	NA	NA	CASSLNPVGNTDTQYF	TGTGCCAGCAGCTTAAACCCCGTGGGTAACACAGATACGCAGTATTTT
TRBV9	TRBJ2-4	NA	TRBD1	CASSVRDRGHIQYF	TGTGCCAGCAGCGTCCGGGACAGGGGTCACATTCAGTACTTC
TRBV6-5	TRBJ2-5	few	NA	CASSYSSRELGETQYF	TGTGCCAGCAGTTACTCGAGCAGGGAATTGGGGGAGACCCAGTACTTC